These 18 T cell receptor beta chains came from one sample sequenced in a study of blood T cell repertoires in COVID-19. Produced via immunoSEQ multiplex PCR; TCRdb's table is partial and in-frame only. The sample lists about 360,000 clones, about 89% occurring once. The sample consisted of PBMCs or T cells enriched from blood (not recorded which). The receptor source for this set is a young man who had recovered from COVID-19.

This clone was counted a few times. This chain connects TRBV4-2 to TRBJ1-6, with no clear D. Trimming took 0 bases from V and 0 from J, leaving 12 bases between them. Per the germline V gene, CDR1 is LGHNA and CDR2 is YNFKEQ. The CDR3 has 18 residues. The CDR3 coding sequence is TGTGCCAGCAGCCAAGATTCGACTCGGGGCTCCTATAATTCACCCCTCCACTTT. This gives the protein CASSQDSTRGSYNSPLHF.

The CDR3 DNA reads TGTGCCAGCAGCTCTCAGGGATACTACAATGAGCAGTTCTTC. It yields the protein CASSSQGYYNEQFF. This sequence joins TRBV7-9 and TRBJ2-1; D might be TRBD1 (5 bases). V dropped 4 bases and J dropped 3 bases, with 10 bases sitting between them. The CDR3 sequence is 14 residues long. The germline gives CDR1 SEHNR, CDR2 FQNEAQ (reference sequence).

The gene calls are TRBV11-3 and TRBJ2-3; D might be TRBD1 (7 bases). V lost 5 bases to trimming and J lost 2 bases, with 14 bases between them. The CDR3 runs to 15 residues. CDR1 and CDR2 (germline): SGHNT, YENEEA. The CDR3 loop reads CASSTRGAYTDTQYF. In nucleotides, the CDR3 is TGTGCCAGCAGCACCAGGGGGGCTTACACAGATACGCAGTATTTT.

The V call is TRBV30, the J call TRBJ1-6; no firm D call. The germline V gene has CDR1 GTSNPN and CDR2 SVGIG (reference sequence). The CDR3 sequence is 13 residues long. Trimming took off 2 bases at V and 5 bases at J, with 7 bases between the two ends. The CDR3 reads CAWSYSDNSPLHF. The DNA for the CDR3 is TGTGCCTGGAGTTATTCAGATAATTCACCCCTCCACTTT.

The rearrangement joins TRBV29-1 to TRBJ2-3; TRBD2 matches 10 bases. CDR1 is SQVTM, CDR2 ANQGSEA, per germline. The ends lost 7 bases at V and 1 base at J; junction bases unmatched: 11. This CDR3 contains 16 residues. DNA for the CDR3: TGCAGCGCCGGCCGAGTAGCGGGGGGCGGCACAGATACGCAGTATTTT. It is translated as CSAGRVAGGGTDTQYF.

The V and J genes are TRBV5-5 and TRBJ1-1; maybe TRBD1 (5 bases). Germline-derived CDR1 and CDR2 are SGHKS and YYEKEE (reference sequence). Trimming left V 4 bases short and J 0 bases short, with 10 bases between. This CDR3 comprises 14 residues. The CDR3 nucleotides are TGTGCCAGCAGCCAGGGACTCGTGAACACTGAAGCTTTCTTT. Its translation: CASSQGLVNTEAFF.

The V and J genes are TRBV3-1 (or the pseudogene TRBV3-2) and TRBJ2-4; D not resolved. Trimming removed 3 bases from V and 0 bases from J, with 6 bases in between. There are 14 residues in the CDR3. Germline V gene lookup returns CDR1 LGHDT and CDR2 YNNKEL (reference sequence). The CDR3 loop reads CASSHRLAKNIQYF. CDR3 coding DNA: TGTGCCAGCAGCCACAGACTAGCCAAAAACATTCAGTACTTC.

This clone was recorded once. The CDR3 nucleotides are TGTGCCAGCAGAAACCGTGACAGGGCAGAACAGCCCCAGCATTTT. Its translation: CASRNRDRAEQPQHF. The chain links TRBV4-2 to TRBJ1-5, with 7 positions matching TRBD1. V shed 6 bases and J 7 bases; nucleotides not matched to a gene: 12. The CDR3 totals 15 residues. CDR1 is LGHNA and CDR2 is YNFKEQ in the germline V gene.

The V and J genes are TRBV30 and TRBJ2-7; TRBD2 might be the D (6 bases). The CDR3 contains 13 residues. Trimming removed 2 bases from V and 3 bases from J, with 11 bases in between. Germline CDR1 GTSNPN, CDR2 SVGIG (reference sequence). The CDR3 DNA reads as TGTGCCTGGAGTATTGGGGGAGGCTACGAGCAGTACTTC. It encodes CAWSIGGGYEQYF.

The chain couples TRBV6-2 or TRBV6-3 to TRBJ1-1; no firm D call. The CDR3 loop spans 16 amino acids. In germline, CDR1 is MNHEY, CDR2 SVGEGT. The germline V and J ends were trimmed by 6 bases and 1 base, with 18 bases remaining between them. For the CDR3, the DNA is TGTGCCAGCAGCCCATCCCGCGGTAAGGAGAACACTGAAGCTTTCTTT. Translation: CASSPSRGKENTEAFF.

This sequence joins TRBV9 and TRBJ1-6; the D is unclear. The CDR3 consists of 13 residues. CDR1 and CDR2 from the germline V gene are SGDLS and YYNGEE. Trimming shortened V by 3 bases and J by 6 bases, and 7 bases separated the two germline ends. The CDR3 bases are TGTGCCAGCAGCGAGAAGCTTAATTCACCCCTCCACTTT. Its translation is CASSEKLNSPLHF.

A remark on this clone: Additional DNA sequences in this sample encode the identical CDR3. The rearrangement uses TRBV6-5 and TRBJ2-7; D is undetermined. V lost 6 bases, J lost 0 bases, and 6 bases lay in between. CDR1 and CDR2 (germline): MNHEY, SVGAGI. CDR3 length: 12 residues. CDR3 loop: CASRSSSYEQYF. CDR3 DNA sequence: TGTGCCAGCAGGTCGAGCTCCTACGAGCAGTACTTC.

This rearrangement joins TRBV25-1 to TRBJ1-3; perhaps TRBD1 as D (6 bases). The CDR3 contains 15 residues. Trimming shortened V by 11 bases and J by 0 bases, and 17 bases separated the two germline ends. From germline, CDR1 is MGHDK and CDR2 SYGVNS. The CDR3 DNA reads as TGTGCCTCCCACGAACAGGGAATCTCTGGAAACACCATATATTTT. It yields the protein CASHEQGISGNTIYF.

This clone was counted a single time. The chain carries TRBV7-2 and TRBJ1-2; the D gene is possibly TRBD1 (6 bases). Between the trimmed V and J ends, which lost 6 bases and 4 bases, there was a span of 12 bases. The CDR3 loop spans 13 amino acids. Germline CDR1 reads SGHTA; CDR2 reads FQGNSA. CDR3 in amino acids: CASSQGPGYGYTF. Here the CDR3 DNA reads TGTGCCAGCAGTCAGGGGCCGGGCTATGGCTACACCTTC.

The V call is TRBV10-1, the J call TRBJ2-4, with a tentative D call TRBD1 (6 bases). V dropped 5 bases and J dropped 6 bases, with 11 bases sitting between them. Looked up from germline, CDR1 is WNHNN and CDR2 is SYGVQD (reference sequence). The CDR3 has 13 residues. The CDR3 sequence: CASSPGQINIQYF. CDR3 bases: TGCGCCAGCAGTCCCGGACAGATAAACATTCAGTACTTC.

The V call is TRBV5-6, the J call TRBJ2-7; D is possibly TRBD2 (5 bases). The germline V and J ends were trimmed by 2 bases and 4 bases, with 10 bases remaining between them. This CDR3 comprises 13 residues. CDR1 is SGHDT and CDR2 is YYEEEE in the germline V gene. The CDR3 DNA is TGTGCCAGCAGCTTAGGAGGAGGTTACGAGCAGTACTTC. Translation gives CASSLGGGYEQYF. The variable domain in full, completed from reference TRBV5-6 and TRBJ2-7, reads DAGVTQSPTHLIKTRGQQVTLRCSPKSGHDTVSWYQQALGQGPQFIFQYYEEEERQRGNFPDRFSGHQFPNYSSELNVNALLLGDSALYLCASSLGGGYEQYFGPGTRLTVT.

The genes are TRBV18 and TRBJ2-5; 15 nucleotides match TRBD2. V lost 3 bases and J lost 5; bases outside the gene matches: 4. CDR1 KGHSH and CDR2 LQKENI come from the germline V gene. The CDR3 is 16 amino acids. CDR3 amino acids: CASSPPGLAGGETQYF. CDR3 nucleotides: TGTGCCAGCTCACCCCCGGGACTAGCGGGGGGTGAGACCCAGTACTTC.

This clone was found a few times. The chain has TRBV7-8 and TRBJ1-1; TRBD1 matches 8 bases. The CDR3 loop spans 15 amino acids. Germline V gene data show CDR1 as SGHVS and CDR2 as FQNEAQ. V trimming: 5 bases; J trimming: 5 bases; junction bases outside the gene matches: 10. CDR3 coding DNA: TGTGCCAGCAGCATCAACCAGGGGGCGCGGACTGAAGCTTTCTTT. It yields the protein CASSINQGARTEAFF.